One and the same sample provided the 26 T cell receptor beta chains below, sequenced in a study of OX40 agonist ivuxolimab in advanced cancers. Assay used: immunoSEQ multiplex PCR; TCRdb lists only in-frame clones, some missing. This sample has about 95,000 clones, with roughly nine tenths found just once. The starting material was CD4+ or CD8+ T cells sorted from blood, obtained in a trial of the OX40 agonist ivuxolimab. The source of these receptors is an adult with an advanced solid tumor such as melanoma, head and neck, liver or kidney cancer.

This chain joins TRBV5-4 and TRBJ1-2; D unresolved. Trimming pared 4 bases from V and 8 bases from J, leaving 27 bases between. The V gene's germline CDR1 is SGHNT and CDR2 YYREEE (reference sequence). CDR3 length: 17 amino acids. The CDR3 bases are TGTGCCAGCAGCGAAAAAACATCGGGTTATGGAAGTTTCGGCTACACCTTC. It yields the protein CASSEKTSGYGSFGYTF. Full variable domain (outside the CDR3, taken from reference TRBV5-4 and TRBJ1-2): ETGVTQSPTHLIKTRGQQVTLRCSSQSGHNTVSWYQQALGQGPQFIFQYYREEENGRGNFPPRFSGLQFPNYSSELNVNALELDDSALYLCASSEKTSGYGSFGYTFGSGTRLTVV.

The chain is built from TRBV7-2 and TRBJ2-1; 11 bases fit TRBD2. The CDR3 loop spans 15 amino acids. J gave up 3 bases and V 9 bases, and 7 bases lay outside the gene matches. Looked up from germline, CDR1 is SGHTA and CDR2 is FQGNSA. CDR3 in DNA: TGTGCCAGTCAACTGACTAGCGGGATCTACAATGAGCAGTTCTTC. This encodes CASQLTSGIYNEQFF. Complete variable domain (other parts from reference TRBV7-2 and TRBJ2-1): GAGVSQSPSNKVTEKGKDVELRCDPISGHTALYWYRQSLGQGLEFLIYFQGNSAPDKSGLPSDRFSAERTGGSVSTLTIQRTQQEDSAVYLCASQLTSGIYNEQFFGPGTRLTVL.

The chain links TRBV5-6 to TRBJ2-5; the D gene is possibly TRBD2 (5 bases). The V gene's germline CDR1 is SGHDT and CDR2 YYEEEE. CDR3 size: 15 residues. The V end lost 2 bases, the J end lost 4 bases, and 15 bases lay between the germline ends. CDR3 nucleotides: TGTGCCAGCAGCTTCCCAGAGGCGGGCGGAGAGACCCAGTACTTC. It translates to CASSFPEAGGETQYF.

The chain joins TRBV12-5 to TRBJ2-5; D is perhaps TRBD1 or TRBD2 (6 bases each). The germline V gene encodes CDR1 LGHNT and CDR2 FRNRAP. Trimming stripped 0 bases from V and 2 bases from J, with 22 bases between. This CDR3 has 19 residues. CDR3 bases: TGTGCTAGTGGTTTGGTACTCCACCGAAAGGGGGGACAACAAGAGACCCAGTACTTC. Residues: CASGLVLHRKGGQQETQYF.

The chain couples TRBV6-4 to TRBJ1-1; D remains unclear. V gave up 6 bases and J gave up 3 bases, with 14 bases separating them. Germline lookup yields CDR1 MRHNA and CDR2 SNTAGT. The CDR3 extends over 14 amino acids. The CDR3 loop reads CASRVNEADTEAFF. For the CDR3, the DNA is TGTGCCAGCAGAGTAAACGAGGCGGACACTGAAGCTTTCTTT.

The rearrangement joins TRBV14 to TRBJ2-3; no firm D call. CDR1 and CDR2 (germline): SGHDN, FVKESK. V was clipped by 3 bases and J by 3 bases, with 7 bases between them. CDR3 length equals 13 residues. CDR3 amino acids: CASSHLTTDTQYF. CDR3 sequence (DNA): TGTGCCAGCAGCCATTTAACTACAGATACGCAGTATTTT.

To note about this clone: Other DNA sequences in this sample translate to the same CDR3. This chain connects TRBV9 to TRBJ1-1, with D unresolved. Germline-derived CDR1 and CDR2 are SGDLS and YYNGEE. The CDR3 is 14 residues long. Trimming took off 0 bases at V and 4 bases at J, with 10 bases between the two ends. The CDR3 coding sequence is TGTGCCAGCAGCGTAGGAAGGGTCTCCACTGAAGCTTTCTTT. This sequence encodes CASSVGRVSTEAFF.

The V and J genes are TRBV6-5 and TRBJ1-2; 10 positions match TRBD1. V trimming: 6 bases; J trimming: 7 bases; junction bases outside the gene matches: 11. Germline loops: CDR1 MNHEY, CDR2 SVGAGI. The CDR3 extends over 15 amino acids. Here the CDR3 DNA reads TGTGCCAGCAGCTGGTCCGGGACAGGGGACGGTGGCTACACCTTC. It is translated as CASSWSGTGDGGYTF.

V usage is TRBV4-3 and J usage is TRBJ1-2; 7 positions agree with TRBD1. The germline V gene has CDR1 LGHNA and CDR2 YSLEER. This CDR3 has 17 residues. V was clipped by 0 bases and J by 5 bases; unmatched bases: 12. The CDR3: CASSQDIPAGGGYGYTF. In DNA form, the CDR3 reads TGCGCCAGCAGCCAAGATATCCCCGCAGGGGGAGGTTATGGCTACACCTTC.

This sequence joins TRBV5-4 and TRBJ2-2; possibly TRBD1 or TRBD2 for D (5 bases each). CDR3 length: 16 amino acids. Looked up from germline, CDR1 is SGHNT and CDR2 is YYREEE (reference sequence). Trimming stripped 4 bases from V and 5 bases from J, with 18 bases between. The CDR3 here is CASSPGPLARTGELFF. CDR3 sequence (DNA): TGTGCCAGCAGCCCGGGACCCCTGGCTCGAACCGGGGAGCTGTTTTTT.

CDR3 bases: TGCGCCACCCACTCCGGGACTAGAGGATACGAGCAGTACTTC. As protein: CATHSGTRGYEQYF. V is TRBV4-3 and J is TRBJ2-7; 8 nucleotides agree with TRBD2. With V trimmed by 10 bases and J by 4 bases, 12 bases remained unmatched. This CDR3 is built from 14 residues. The germline gives CDR1 LGHNA, CDR2 YSLEER.

The chain employs TRBV5-4 and TRBJ2-3; D is perhaps TRBD1 or TRBD2 (5 bases each). The V end was cut by 7 bases, the J end by 0 bases, with 21 bases between. Germline-derived CDR1 and CDR2 are SGHNT and YYREEE (reference sequence). The length of the CDR3 is 17 residues. CDR3: CASPSLRGPHSTDTQYF. The DNA of the CDR3 is TGTGCCAGCCCCTCCCTAAGGGGACCTCACAGCACAGATACGCAGTATTTT.

In nucleotides, the CDR3 is TGTGCCACCCGGGACAGGGGCCTAGCGGACACTGAAGCTTTCTTT. Amino acids: CATRDRGLADTEAFF. The rearrangement joins TRBV19 to TRBJ1-1; the match to TRBD1 covers 10 bases. J gave up 3 bases and V 10 bases, and 11 bases lay outside the gene matches. This CDR3 is 15 amino acids long. Germline assignment: CDR1 LNHDA and CDR2 SQIVND (reference sequence). The whole variable domain, remainder taken from reference TRBV19 and TRBJ1-1, is DGGITQSPKYLFRKEGQNVTLSCEQNLNHDAMYWYRQDPGQGLRLIYYSQIVNDFQKGDIAEGYSVSREKKESFPLTVTSAQKNPTAFYLCATRDRGLADTEAFFGQGTRLTVV.

This clone was observed a single time. J is TRBJ1-3 and V is TRBV28; D is uncertain. Germline loops: CDR1 MDHEN, CDR2 SYDVKM. CDR3 length: 16 amino acids. The V end lost 5 bases, the J end lost 1 base, and 15 bases lay between the germline ends. As DNA, the CDR3 is TGTGCCAGCAGTCCCATAGATTTCGAATCTGGAAACACCATATATTTT. Translated, it gives CASSPIDFESGNTIYF.

The gene calls are TRBV2 and TRBJ2-5; TRBD1 might be the D (5 bases). The CDR3 runs 13 residues. Trimming pared 6 bases from V and 4 bases from J, leaving 12 bases between. In germline, CDR1 is SNHLY, CDR2 FYNNEI. The CDR3 loop is CASRSLTGETQYF. The DNA for the CDR3 is TGTGCCAGCAGATCTCTAACAGGAGAGACCCAGTACTTC.

The chain links TRBV7-2 to TRBJ2-3; weak D call: TRBD2 (5 bases). The CDR3 loop spans 14 amino acids. Deletions cut 3 bases from V and 2 bases from J, with 9 bases between. Germline CDR1 is SGHTA and CDR2 is FQGNSA. The CDR3 DNA follows: TGTGCCAGCAGCTTGAACGGGAACACAGATACGCAGTATTTT. This gives the protein CASSLNGNTDTQYF.

This clone was observed a single time. The CDR3 sequence: CASSSVTSGRGSPGELFF. As DNA, the CDR3 is TGTGCCAGCAGTTCGGTGACTAGCGGGAGGGGGTCGCCCGGGGAGCTGTTTTTT. The chain recombines TRBV13 with TRBJ2-2; 14 bases are shared with TRBD2. The CDR3 has 18 amino acids. Germline CDR1 reads PRHDT; CDR2 reads FYEKMQ (reference sequence). J lost 6 bases, V lost 6 bases, and 12 bases had no gene match.

The rearrangement links TRBV28 to TRBJ2-1; 9 nucleotides match TRBD2. Germline trimming cut 6 bases from V and 3 bases from J; bases unmatched to any gene: 6. The CDR3 spans 15 residues. The germline gives CDR1 MDHEN, CDR2 SYDVKM. CDR3 DNA sequence: TGTGCCAGCAGCCTAGCGGGACCGCTCTACAATGAGCAGTTCTTC. Protein sequence: CASSLAGPLYNEQFF.

V and J are TRBV30 and TRBJ1-6; D may be TRBD1 (5 bases). V was pared by 5 bases and J by 7 bases, with 21 bases between. The CDR3 covers 16 residues. Germline values: CDR1 GTSNPN, CDR2 SVGIG (reference sequence). The CDR3 spells CAWVNRRPVANSPLHF. Written as DNA, the CDR3 is TGTGCCTGGGTGAACAGGAGGCCCGTTGCGAATTCACCCCTCCACTTT.

V and J are TRBV9 and TRBJ2-5; TRBD2 aligns across 11 bases. The germline CDR1 and CDR2 sequences are SGDLS and YYNGEE. This CDR3 contains 14 residues. Trimming cost V 2 bases and J 3 bases; bases outside gene matches: 0. This CDR3 reads CASSVGLAEETQYF. The DNA for the CDR3 is TGTGCCAGCAGCGTGGGACTAGCGGAAGAGACCCAGTACTTC.

The rearrangement links TRBV30 to TRBJ1-6; D might be TRBD1 (5 bases). Per the germline V gene, CDR1 is GTSNPN and CDR2 is SVGIG (reference sequence). The CDR3 runs to 13 residues. Trimming removed 1 base from V and 5 bases from J, with 6 bases in between. The CDR3 loop is CAWSGGDNSPLHF. CDR3 nucleotides: TGTGCCTGGAGTGGGGGGGATAATTCACCCCTCCACTTT.

Here the CDR3 reads CASSLIEGLSMNTEAFF. The CDR3 nucleotides are TGTGCCAGCAGCTTAATAGAGGGGCTAAGTATGAACACTGAAGCTTTCTTT. The genes are TRBV13 and TRBJ1-1, with D perhaps TRBD1 (5 bases). Trimming stripped 2 bases from V and 0 bases from J, with 16 bases between. CDR1 is PRHDT, CDR2 FYEKMQ, per germline (reference sequence). CDR3 length equals 17 residues. The full variable domain, completed using reference TRBV13 and TRBJ1-1, is AAGVIQSPRHLIKEKRETATLKCYPIPRHDTVYWYQQGPGQDPQFLISFYEKMQSDKGSIPDRFSAQQFSDYHSELNMSSLELGDSALYFCASSLIEGLSMNTEAFFGQGTRLTVV.

V gene TRBV28 combines with J gene TRBJ1-4; 8 nucleotides match TRBD1. Germline assignment: CDR1 MDHEN and CDR2 SYDVKM. There are 15 residues in the CDR3. V gave up 3 bases and J gave up 14 bases; unmatched junction bases: 14. This CDR3 is CASSFPGQGGLKLFF. DNA of the CDR3: TGTGCCAGCAGTTTCCCAGGACAGGGAGGTTTAAAGCTGTTTTTT.

The chain carries TRBV4-3 and TRBJ2-7, with D uncertain. Per the germline V gene, CDR1 is LGHNA and CDR2 is YSLEER. The CDR3 totals 14 residues. With 0 bases removed from V and 1 base from J, the gap between germline ends came to 7 bases. The CDR3 sequence: CASSQDLLSYEQYF. CDR3 DNA: TGCGCCAGCAGCCAAGACCTGCTATCCTACGAGCAGTACTTC.

The rearrangement links TRBV19 to TRBJ2-2; tentative D call: TRBD2 (6 bases). Trimming removed 6 bases from V and 5 bases from J, with 10 bases in between. CDR3 length: 13 amino acids. Germline lookup yields CDR1 LNHDA and CDR2 SQIVND (reference sequence). The CDR3 loop is CASRGLDTGELFF. The CDR3, as DNA: TGTGCCAGTAGGGGACTTGATACCGGGGAGCTGTTTTTT.

The chain links TRBV19 to TRBJ1-5; D gene uncertain. Germline V gene lookup returns CDR1 LNHDA and CDR2 SQIVND (reference sequence). The V gene lost 5 bases and the J gene lost 2 bases, with 13 bases spanning the gap. This CDR3 is built from 15 residues. The CDR3 DNA is TGTGCCAGTAGTGGAATCCAGCCACGCAATCAGCCCCAGCATTTT. Translating it yields CASSGIQPRNQPQHF.